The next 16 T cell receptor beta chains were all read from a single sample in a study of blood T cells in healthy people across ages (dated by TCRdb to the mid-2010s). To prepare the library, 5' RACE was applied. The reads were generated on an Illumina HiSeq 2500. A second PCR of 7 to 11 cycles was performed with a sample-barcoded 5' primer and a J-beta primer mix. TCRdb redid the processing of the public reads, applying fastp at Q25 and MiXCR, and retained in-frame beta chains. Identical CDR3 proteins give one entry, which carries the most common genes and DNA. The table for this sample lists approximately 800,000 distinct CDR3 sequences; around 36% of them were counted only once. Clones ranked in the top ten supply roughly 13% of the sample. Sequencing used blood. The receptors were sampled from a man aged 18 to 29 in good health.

In nucleotides, the CDR3 is TGCAGTGCTAGAGATCACAGGGAATGGAACACTGAAGCTTTCTTT. It is translated as CSARDHREWNTEAFF. The chain joins TRBV20-1 to TRBJ1-1, with a possible D match to TRBD1 (6 bases). The CDR3 loop spans 15 amino acids. Trimming shortened V by 0 bases and J by 1 base, and 12 bases separated the two germline ends. Germline V lookup: CDR1 DFQATT, CDR2 SNEGSKA (reference sequence).

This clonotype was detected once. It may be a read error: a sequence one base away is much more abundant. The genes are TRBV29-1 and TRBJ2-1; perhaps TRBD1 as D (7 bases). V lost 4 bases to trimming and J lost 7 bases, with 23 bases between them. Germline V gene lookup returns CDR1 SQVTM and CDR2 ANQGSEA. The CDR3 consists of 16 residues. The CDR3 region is CSVATLPWRGRNEQFF. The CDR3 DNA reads TGCAGCGTTGCTACGCTCCCATGGAGGGGGCGAAATGAGCAGTTCTTC.

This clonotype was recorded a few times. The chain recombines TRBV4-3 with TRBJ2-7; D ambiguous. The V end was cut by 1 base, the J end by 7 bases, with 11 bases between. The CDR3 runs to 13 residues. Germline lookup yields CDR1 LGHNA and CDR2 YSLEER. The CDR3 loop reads CASSQVDNNEQYF. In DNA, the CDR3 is TGCGCCAGCAGCCAAGTTGATAACAATGAGCAGTACTTC.

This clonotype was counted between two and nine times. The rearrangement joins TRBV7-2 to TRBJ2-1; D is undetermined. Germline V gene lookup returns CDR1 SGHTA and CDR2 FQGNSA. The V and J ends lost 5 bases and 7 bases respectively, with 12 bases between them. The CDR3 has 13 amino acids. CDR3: CASSQGPPNEQFF. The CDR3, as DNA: TGTGCCAGCAGCCAAGGACCCCCGAATGAGCAGTTCTTC.

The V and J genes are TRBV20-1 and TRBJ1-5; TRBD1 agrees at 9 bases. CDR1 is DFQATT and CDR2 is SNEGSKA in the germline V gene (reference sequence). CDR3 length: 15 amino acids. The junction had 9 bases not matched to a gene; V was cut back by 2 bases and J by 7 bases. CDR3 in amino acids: CSARRTGTGLQPQHF. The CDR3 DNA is TGCAGTGCTAGACGGACCGGGACAGGGTTACAGCCCCAGCATTTT.

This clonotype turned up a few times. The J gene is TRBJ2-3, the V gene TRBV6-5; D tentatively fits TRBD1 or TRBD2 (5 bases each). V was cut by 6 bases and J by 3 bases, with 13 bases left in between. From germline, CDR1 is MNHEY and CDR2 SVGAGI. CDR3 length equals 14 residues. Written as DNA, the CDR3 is TGTGCCAGCAGACCAGGGAGTAGGACAGATACGCAGTATTTT. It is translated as CASRPGSRTDTQYF.

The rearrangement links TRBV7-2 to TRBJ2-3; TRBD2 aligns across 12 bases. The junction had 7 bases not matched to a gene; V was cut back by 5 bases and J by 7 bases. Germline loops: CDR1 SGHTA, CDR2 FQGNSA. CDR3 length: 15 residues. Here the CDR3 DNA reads TGTGCCAGCAGCACCCTAGCGGGGGGGCCGAATACGCAGTATTTT. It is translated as CASSTLAGGPNTQYF.

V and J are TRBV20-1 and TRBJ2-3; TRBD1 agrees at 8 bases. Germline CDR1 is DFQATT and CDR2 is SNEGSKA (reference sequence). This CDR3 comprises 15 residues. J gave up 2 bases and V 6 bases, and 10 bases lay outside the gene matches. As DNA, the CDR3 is TGCAGTGCCCACTCCGGGACAGGCCTCACAGATACGCAGTATTTT. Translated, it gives CSAHSGTGLTDTQYF.

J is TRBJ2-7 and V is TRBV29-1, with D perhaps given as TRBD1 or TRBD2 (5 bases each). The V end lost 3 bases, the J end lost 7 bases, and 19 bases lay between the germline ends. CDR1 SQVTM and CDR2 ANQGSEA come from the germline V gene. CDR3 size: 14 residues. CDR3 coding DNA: TGCAGCGTTGAGGCCGGGGACCTGTACAATGAGCAGTACTTC. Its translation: CSVEAGDLYNEQYF.

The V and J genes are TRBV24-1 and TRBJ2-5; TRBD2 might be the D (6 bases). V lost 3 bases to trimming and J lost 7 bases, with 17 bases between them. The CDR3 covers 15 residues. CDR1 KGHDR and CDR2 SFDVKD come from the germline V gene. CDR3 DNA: TGTGCCACCAGTGATGGGGGACTTTTGTGGGGGACCCAGTACTTC. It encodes CATSDGGLLWGTQYF.

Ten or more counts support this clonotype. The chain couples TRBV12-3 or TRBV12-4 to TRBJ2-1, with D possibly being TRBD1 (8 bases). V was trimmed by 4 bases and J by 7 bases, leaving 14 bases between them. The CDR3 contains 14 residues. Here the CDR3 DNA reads TGTGCCAGCAGTTACAGGGGGAGGGTGAATGAGCAGTTCTTC. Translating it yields CASSYRGRVNEQFF.

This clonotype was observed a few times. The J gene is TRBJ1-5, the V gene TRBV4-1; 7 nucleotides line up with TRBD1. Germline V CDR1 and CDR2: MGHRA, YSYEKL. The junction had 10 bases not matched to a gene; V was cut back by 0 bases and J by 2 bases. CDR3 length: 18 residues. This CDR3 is CASSQDPGGARRNQPQHF. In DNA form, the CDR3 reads TGCGCCAGCAGCCAAGACCCAGGGGGGGCTCGGCGCAATCAGCCCCAGCATTTT.

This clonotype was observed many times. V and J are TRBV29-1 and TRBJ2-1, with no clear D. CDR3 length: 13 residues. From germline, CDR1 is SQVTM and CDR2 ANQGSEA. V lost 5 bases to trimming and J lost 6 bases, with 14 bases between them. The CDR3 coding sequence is TGCAGCGTTTTGGACGGAGAGGTCAATGAGCAGTTCTTC. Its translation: CSVLDGEVNEQFF.

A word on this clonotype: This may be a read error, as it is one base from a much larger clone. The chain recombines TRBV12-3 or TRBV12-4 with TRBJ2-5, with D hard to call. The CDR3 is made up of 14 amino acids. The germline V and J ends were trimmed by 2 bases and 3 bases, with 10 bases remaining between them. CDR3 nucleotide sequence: TGTGCCAGCAGTTTACGGGTTTGGGAAGAGACCCAGTACTTC. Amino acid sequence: CASSLRVWEETQYF.

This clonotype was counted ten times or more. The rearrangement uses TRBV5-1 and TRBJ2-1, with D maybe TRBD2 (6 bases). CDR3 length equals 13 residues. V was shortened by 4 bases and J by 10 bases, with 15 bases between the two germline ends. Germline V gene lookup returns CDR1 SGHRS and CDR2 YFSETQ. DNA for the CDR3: TGCGCCAGCAGCGATGATCGGGGGAGCGAGCAGTTCTTC. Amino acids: CASSDDRGSEQFF. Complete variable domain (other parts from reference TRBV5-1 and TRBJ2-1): KAGVTQTPRYLIKTRGQQVTLSCSPISGHRSVSWYQQTPGQGLQFLFEYFSETQRNKGNFPGRFSGRQFSNSRSEMNVSTLELGDSALYLCASSDDRGSEQFFGPGTRLTVL.

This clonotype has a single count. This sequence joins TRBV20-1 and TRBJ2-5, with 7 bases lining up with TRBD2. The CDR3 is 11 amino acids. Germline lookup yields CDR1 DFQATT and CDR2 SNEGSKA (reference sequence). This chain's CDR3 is CSPSGQETQYF. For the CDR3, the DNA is TGCAGCCCTAGCGGACAAGAGACCCAGTACTTC.